Presented here are 3 T cell receptor beta chains from one specimen sequenced in a study of blood T cell repertoires in COVID-19. Data came from immunoSEQ multiplex PCR; TCRdb stores just in-frame clones and leaves some out. The sample carries about 98,000 clones, over 70% recorded once. Input material: peripheral blood. The receptors shown here come from a woman older than 75 with acute or convalescent COVID-19.

This clone was detected only once. V is TRBV4-3 and J is TRBJ2-3, with 13 nucleotides matching TRBD2. Germline-derived CDR1 and CDR2 are LGHNA and YSLEER. CDR3 length: 16 residues. Trimming took 4 bases from V and 4 from J; bases not matched to a gene: 5. As DNA, the CDR3 is TGCGCCAGCAGCCCCCGGACTAGCGGGGGAGCAGATACGCAGTATTTT. Translating gives CASSPRTSGGADTQYF.

The rearrangement links TRBV14 to TRBJ2-5; 9 bases map to TRBD1. This CDR3 contains 13 residues. V trimming: 2 bases; J trimming: 10 bases; junction bases outside the gene matches: 5. CDR1 and CDR2 (germline): SGHDN, FVKESK. The CDR3 here is CASSQPTGGSQYF. In DNA form, the CDR3 reads TGTGCCAGCAGCCAACCTACAGGGGGCAGCCAGTACTTC.

The chain carries TRBV2 and TRBJ2-3, with a tentative D call TRBD2 (6 bases). V lost 6 bases, J lost 4 bases, and 14 bases lay in between. CDR3 length: 14 residues. Germline values: CDR1 SNHLY, CDR2 FYNNEI. The CDR3 reads CASRAGNPPDTQYF. In DNA, the CDR3 is TGTGCCAGCAGGGCGGGGAATCCCCCAGATACGCAGTATTTT.